Listed below are T cell receptor beta chains from one sample, sequenced in a study of T-cell reconstitution after alpha-beta-depleted transplantation in children. TCRdb itself ran the PCR reads through MiXCR, one entry per CDR3 protein. The data hold about 690,000 distinct CDR3 sequences, with approximately 15% observed a single time. The starting material was PBMCs from the stem cell graft donor, obtained from the stem cell graft. These receptors were collected from a human donor who donated a stem cell graft to a child with acute myeloid leukemia. CDR3s include the opening cysteine and the closing phenylalanine or tryptophan. A D gene is named only where the DNA matches it firmly. A row's size may be missing; if present it is once, few, many or a size class.

d_call: TRBD1; clone_size: many; j_call: TRBJ1-2; v_call: TRBV20-1; cdr3_nt: TGCAGTGCCCCCAAAGGGGGCGGCTATGGCTACACCTTC; cdr3_aa: CSAPKGGGYGYTF
d_call: TRBD2; clone_size: .; j_call: TRBJ2-3; v_call: TRBV20-1; cdr3_nt: TGCAGTGCTCACCCGGGACTAGCGGACCTACCCCTTGGCACAGATACGCAGTATTTT; cdr3_aa: CSAHPGLADLPLGTDTQYF
d_call: .; clone_size: .; j_call: TRBJ2-5; v_call: TRBV7-2; cdr3_nt: TGTGCCAGCAGTAATTATTACAGGGTTGAAGAGACCCAGTACTTC; cdr3_aa: CASSNYYRVEETQYF
d_call: TRBD2; clone_size: few; j_call: TRBJ2-1; v_call: TRBV12-3/TRBV12-4; cdr3_nt: TGTGCCAGCAGCCCTGGGGGACTAGCGGGGGTTGAGCAGTTCTTC; cdr3_aa: CASSPGGLAGVEQFF
d_call: .; clone_size: many; j_call: TRBJ2-7; v_call: TRBV20-1; cdr3_nt: TGCAGTGCTTGGCCCCAGGACCGAATCTACGAGCAGTACTTC; cdr3_aa: CSAWPQDRIYEQYF
d_call: TRBD1; clone_size: few; j_call: TRBJ1-2; v_call: TRBV18; cdr3_nt: TGTGCCAGCTCAGTAACCGGGACAGGGGATGGCTACACCTTC; cdr3_aa: CASSVTGTGDGYTF
d_call: TRBD1; clone_size: many; j_call: TRBJ2-3; v_call: TRBV20-1; cdr3_nt: TGCAGTGCTACCACGGGACAGGGCACAGATACGCAGTATTTT; cdr3_aa: CSATTGQGTDTQYF
d_call: .; clone_size: few; j_call: TRBJ1-1; v_call: TRBV7-2; cdr3_nt: TGTGCCAGCAGCCCCCAGCGGGAGGAAGCTTTCTTT; cdr3_aa: CASSPQREEAFF
d_call: .; clone_size: few; j_call: TRBJ1-1; v_call: TRBV28; cdr3_nt: TGTGCCAGCAGCGGACCTCCGCTGGACACTGAAGCTTTCTTT; cdr3_aa: CASSGPPLDTEAFF
d_call: TRBD2; clone_size: many; j_call: TRBJ2-5; v_call: TRBV7-2; cdr3_nt: TGTGCCAGCAGCACAGCGGTGGGAGGGCTGGAGACCCAGTACTTC; cdr3_aa: CASSTAVGGLETQYF
d_call: TRBD1; clone_size: few; j_call: TRBJ1-5; v_call: TRBV10-3; cdr3_nt: TGTGCCATCACCGCAGGGGGGAGGAATCAGCCCCAGCATTTT; cdr3_aa: CAITAGGRNQPQHF
d_call: TRBD1; clone_size: .; j_call: TRBJ1-6; v_call: TRBV5-4; cdr3_nt: TGTGCCAGCAGCTCCCGAAACCAAAAGACAGGGACCTATATCAATTCACCCCTCCACTTT; cdr3_aa: CASSSRNQKTGTYINSPLHF
d_call: .; clone_size: many; j_call: TRBJ1-2; v_call: TRBV29-1; cdr3_nt: TGCAGCGTTGAATTGACAGCTAACTATGGCTACACCTTC; cdr3_aa: CSVELTANYGYTF
d_call: .; clone_size: .; j_call: TRBJ1-1; v_call: TRBV5-1; cdr3_nt: TGCGCCAGCAGCTTGGGGCGTGCGAGCGAAGGAGCTTTCTTT; cdr3_aa: CASSLGRASEGAFF
d_call: .; clone_size: few; j_call: TRBJ1-1; v_call: TRBV7-9; cdr3_nt: TGTGCCAGCAGCTGGGGGGGGGAGACTGAAGCTTTCTTT; cdr3_aa: CASSWGGETEAFF
d_call: .; clone_size: many; j_call: TRBJ2-1; v_call: TRBV20-1; cdr3_nt: TGCAGTGCTACCGGAACAGGCCCCTACAATGAGCAGTTCTTC; cdr3_aa: CSATGTGPYNEQFF